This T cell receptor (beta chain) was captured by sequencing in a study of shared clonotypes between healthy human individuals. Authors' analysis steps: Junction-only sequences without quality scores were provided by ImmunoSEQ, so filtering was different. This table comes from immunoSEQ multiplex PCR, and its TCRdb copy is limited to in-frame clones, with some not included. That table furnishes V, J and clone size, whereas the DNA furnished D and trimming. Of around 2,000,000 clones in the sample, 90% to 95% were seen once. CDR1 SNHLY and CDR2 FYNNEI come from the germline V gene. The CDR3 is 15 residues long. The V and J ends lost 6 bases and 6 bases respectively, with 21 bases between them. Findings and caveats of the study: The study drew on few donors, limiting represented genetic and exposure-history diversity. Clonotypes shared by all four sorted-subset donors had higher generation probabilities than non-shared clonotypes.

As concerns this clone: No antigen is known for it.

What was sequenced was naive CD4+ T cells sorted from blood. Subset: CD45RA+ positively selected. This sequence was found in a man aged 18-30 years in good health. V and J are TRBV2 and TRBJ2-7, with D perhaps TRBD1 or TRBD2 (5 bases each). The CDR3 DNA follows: TGTGCCAGCAGCACGGGACCGCCGGCTTTGGGCGAGCAGTACTTC. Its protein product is CASSTGPPALGEQYF.